This entry describes one T cell receptor beta chain. As processed by the authors: Amplifying reference gene primers gave estimates of nucleated cell counts. The table came from immunoSEQ multiplex PCR; TCRdb's copy has only in-frame clones and leaves some out. V and J calls and clone size are as listed in that table; D and trimming were resolved from the DNA. The data hold 150,000 to 190,000 clones, with 80% to 90% observed a single time. This sample was included in a study of blood T cell repertoires in COVID-19. Clinical history as reported by participants underpinned cohort assignment. For recovered donors of Cohort 3, there were two negative PCRs, clearance, or symptom resolution. Germline V CDR1 and CDR2: KGHSH, LQKENI. V was clipped by 2 bases and J by 3 bases; unmatched bases: 8. The CDR3 is 16 residues long.

The chain joins TRBV18 to TRBJ1-1; 8 nucleotides align to TRBD1. Sequences were obtained from PBMCs or T cells enriched from blood (not recorded which). The TCR sequence derives from a man aged 50 to 60 who had recovered from COVID-19. The CDR3 DNA sequence: TGTGCCAGCTCACCAGGGATATCAGGGGGCCACACTGAAGCTTTCTTT. This sequence encodes CASSPGISGGHTEAFF.